This entry concerns a single TCR beta chain. Its antigen is not known. The sample belongs to a study of cytomegalovirus exposure and HLA in healthy donors. 60 Vbeta and 13 Jbeta primers were used in PCR. Generated by immunoSEQ multiplex PCR, the TCRdb table keeps only in-frame clones and is missing some. The table lists 120,000 or so clones, around four fifths of them singletons. Germline CDR1 and CDR2: SGHVS and FNYEAQ. The ends were cut back, 1 base at V and 0 bases at J, with 16 bases in the middle. The CDR3 loop spans 18 amino acids. Study-wide results and limits: As a later analysis showed, several of the most significant clusters appeared to be linked to common viral pathogens. With further analysis later on, most CMV-associated TCR beta chains appeared HLA-restricted.

Healthy bone marrow donors made up the donor group. Source material: PBMCs. J is TRBJ2-1 and V is TRBV7-6; D is unresolved. The source of this sequence is a man between 25 and 39 years old in good health and CMV-seropositive. CDR3 sequence (DNA): TGTGCCAGCAGCTTAGTACTGAAATCGAGAAGCTCCTACAATGAGCAGTTCTTC. This sequence encodes CASSLVLKSRSSYNEQFF.